Sequencing of this T cell receptor (beta chain) was carried out in a study of low-dose radiotherapy and immunotherapy resistance in tumors. Losses at the gene ends were 6 bases for V and 0 bases for J; bases not matched to a gene: 6. The germline V gene has CDR1 SNHLY and CDR2 FYNNEI. There are 15 residues in the CDR3. Documented time point: after trial treatment. As for treatment: LDRT plus nivolumab, ipilimumab, low-dose cyclophosphamide and aspirin (RACIN trial). Alpha and beta chains were covered, as first-strand cDNA relied on TRAV- and TRBV-specific primers. A constant-region primer paired with the V-primer adapter amplified TCRs over about 20 PCR cycles. TCRdb passed the reads through MiXCR, listing each CDR3 protein once. Of about 100,000 distinct CDR3 sequences listed, around 21% were seen once; the top ten hold roughly 4%.

The genes are TRBV2 and TRBJ2-3; TRBD2 agrees at 7 bases. The source is a male donor with prostate cancer. The material was PBMCs, obtained after low-dose radiotherapy plus immunotherapy. The CDR3 protein is CASSEGLTSTDTQYF. In DNA, the CDR3 is TGTGCCAGCAGCGAGGGACTAACTAGCACAGATACGCAGTATTTT.